One and the same sample provided the 5 T cell receptor beta chains below, sequenced in a study of human T cells and chemical hapten exposure. TCRdb reprocessed the 5' RACE reads via MiXCR and lists one record per CDR3 protein. The sample yields 110,000 or so distinct CDR3 sequences, 15% to 20% seen once. Total RNA came from unfractionated whole blood. Receptors were obtained from a human donor in good health.

This clonotype turned up a few times. The chain joins TRBV28 to TRBJ2-5; possibly TRBD2 for D (5 bases). Germline CDR1 reads MDHEN; CDR2 reads SYDVKM. Trimming stripped 2 bases from V and 5 bases from J, with 9 bases between. The CDR3 runs to 13 residues. CDR3 protein: CASSLSGGETQYF. The CDR3 bases are TGTGCCAGCAGTTTAAGCGGCGGGGAGACCCAGTACTTC.

This chain joins TRBV20-1 and TRBJ2-7, with D possibly being TRBD1 (6 bases). Germline-derived CDR1 and CDR2 are DFQATT and SNEGSKA (reference sequence). The CDR3 spans 14 residues. Trimming left V 8 bases short and J 0 bases short, with 17 bases between. The CDR3 bases are TGCAGTACGACGAAGACAGGATTCTCCTACGAGCAGTACTTC. Translating it yields CSTTKTGFSYEQYF.

This clonotype was seen only a few times. The chain carries TRBV12-3 or TRBV12-4 and TRBJ2-3; 7 bases fit TRBD2. The V gene end was trimmed by 8 bases and the J gene end by 0 bases; junction bases not matched to a gene: 5. The CDR3 covers 14 residues. CDR3 residues: CASGAGLSTDTQYF. The CDR3 region has the DNA TGTGCCAGCGGAGCGGGGTTAAGCACAGATACGCAGTATTTT.

This clonotype was found a few times. The genes are TRBV29-1 and TRBJ1-1, with D perhaps TRBD1 (6 bases). V shed 0 bases and J shed 6 bases, with 20 bases lying between them. The CDR3 is 16 amino acids. CDR1 and CDR2 from the germline V gene are SQVTM and ANQGSEA. CDR3 amino acids: CSVEDLALQGSAEAFF. CDR3 coding DNA: TGCAGCGTTGAAGATTTAGCCCTCCAGGGGAGTGCTGAAGCTTTCTTT.

This chain links TRBV5-1 with TRBJ1-1, with D possibly TRBD1 on 6 matching bases. CDR1 and CDR2 from the germline V gene are SGHRS and YFSETQ. Trimming took 3 bases from V and 10 from J, leaving 16 bases between them. This CDR3 is 13 amino acids long. The CDR3 DNA is TGCGCCAGCAGCTCGGGATACAGGGAGGGAGCTTTCTTT. It codes for CASSSGYREGAFF. The complete variable domain, with remaining parts taken from reference TRBV5-1 and TRBJ1-1, reads KAGVTQTPRYLIKTRGQQVTLSCSPISGHRSVSWYQQTPGQGLQFLFEYFSETQRNKGNFPGRFSGRQFSNSRSEMNVSTLELGDSALYLCASSSGYREGAFFGQGTRLTVV.